One sample yielded the 16 T cell receptor beta chains listed below, sequenced in a study of blood T cell repertoires in COVID-19. Assay: immunoSEQ multiplex PCR; the TCRdb copy retains only in-frame clones and omits some. The table lists about 380,000 clones, 81% of them singletons. Sequenced sample: peripheral blood. Every receptor here comes from a human donor with acute or convalescent COVID-19. The donor label of this sample is uncertain.

V gene TRBV9 combines with J gene TRBJ1-2; D not resolved. This CDR3 region has 14 residues. V was cut by 2 bases and J by 3 bases, with 11 bases left in between. Looked up from germline, CDR1 is SGDLS and CDR2 is YYNGEE. The CDR3 DNA sequence: TGTGCCAGCAGCGTGGGCCACATGGACTATGGCTACACCTTC. As protein: CASSVGHMDYGYTF. Based on the CDR3 plus reference TRBV9 and TRBJ1-2, the full variable domain is DSGVTQTPKHLITATGQRVTLRCSPRSGDLSVYWYQQSLDQGLQFLIQYYNGEERAKGNILERFSAQQFPDLHSELNLSSLELGDSALYFCASSVGHMDYGYTFGSGTRLTVV.

The chain joins TRBV6-1 to TRBJ1-6; D gene uncertain. The V and J ends lost 2 bases and 10 bases respectively, with 9 bases between them. Germline V lookup: CDR1 MNHNS, CDR2 SASEGT. The CDR3 extends over 13 amino acids. This CDR3 is CASSEIRGSPLHF. CDR3 in DNA: TGTGCCAGCAGTGAAATCCGGGGATCACCCCTCCACTTT.

In this sample, this clone turned up a few times. The gene calls are TRBV6-1 and TRBJ2-1; D uncertain. V shed 0 bases and J shed 7 bases, with 7 bases lying between them. This CDR3 comprises 13 residues. The germline CDR1 and CDR2 sequences are MNHNS and SASEGT. The CDR3 loop reads CASSEAFVNEQFF. CDR3 in DNA: TGTGCCAGCAGTGAAGCTTTCGTGAATGAGCAGTTCTTC.

In DNA, the CDR3 is TGTGCCAGCAGCTTGGGGACAGTCCTGTACAATGAGCAGTTCTTC. Amino acid sequence: CASSLGTVLYNEQFF. The rearrangement joins TRBV11-2 to TRBJ2-1, with TRBD1 matching over 7 bases. V shed 3 bases, J shed 4 bases, and the junction held 6 bases outside the gene matches. This CDR3 is built from 15 residues. From germline, CDR1 is SGHAT and CDR2 FQNNGV.

The chain employs TRBV5-1 and TRBJ1-1; D unresolved. Germline CDR1 is SGHRS and CDR2 is YFSETQ. V shed 1 base and J shed 1 base, with 11 bases lying between them. CDR3 size: 15 residues. CDR3 in DNA: TGCGCCAGCAGCTTGCGGGGTCCGCAGAACACTGAAGCTTTCTTT. Protein sequence: CASSLRGPQNTEAFF.

The rearrangement uses TRBV2 and TRBJ1-3, with a tentative D call TRBD1 (6 bases). The CDR3 spans 15 residues. V lost 5 bases and J lost 0, with 11 bases in between. In germline, CDR1 is SNHLY, CDR2 FYNNEI. The CDR3 region is CASSPGGASGNTIYF. The CDR3 DNA reads TGTGCCAGCAGTCCGGGGGGGGCCTCTGGAAACACCATATATTTT.

This chain connects TRBV30 to TRBJ2-2; 9 bases line up with TRBD1. Germline trimming cut 5 bases from V and 5 bases from J; bases unmatched to any gene: 9. CDR3 length equals 15 residues. The germline CDR1 and CDR2 sequences are GTSNPN and SVGIG (reference sequence). CDR3 in amino acids: CAWGHRGRRTGELFF. CDR3 in DNA: TGTGCCTGGGGCCACAGGGGGCGCAGGACCGGGGAGCTGTTTTTT.

Points on this clone: Its ends do not fully match the called genes, so a read error is possible. The V and J genes are TRBV5-1 and TRBJ2-6; possible D gene TRBD2, 5 bases. Germline V gene sequence: CDR1 SGHRS, CDR2 YFSETQ. CDR3 length equals 13 residues. This CDR3 is CARSPGGANVLTF. CDR3 sequence (DNA): TGCGCCCGCAGCCCGGGGGGGGCCAACGTCCTGACTTTC.

The chain combines TRBV5-1 with TRBJ2-1; D remains ambiguous. V lost 0 bases and J lost 10, with 8 bases in between. Germline assignment: CDR1 SGHRS and CDR2 YFSETQ. CDR3 length: 12 residues. The CDR3 region is CASSLGPAEQFF. DNA of the CDR3: TGCGCCAGCAGCTTGGGCCCCGCGGAGCAGTTCTTC.

With regard to this clone: The same CDR3 also results from other DNA sequences found in this sample. V and J are TRBV5-1 and TRBJ2-1; D uncertain. Deletions cut 0 bases from V and 8 bases from J, with 9 bases between. Germline V gene data show CDR1 as SGHRS and CDR2 as YFSETQ. This CDR3 region has 13 residues. Written as DNA, the CDR3 is TGCGCCAGCAGCTTGGGGTATCGGGATGAGCAGTTCTTC. This codes for CASSLGYRDEQFF.

This clone occurred once. The gene calls are TRBV6-6 and TRBJ1-6, with D possibly matching TRBD1 (5 bases). Germline CDR1 reads MNHNY; CDR2 reads SVGAGI (reference sequence). The CDR3 is 15 amino acids. Trimming pared 5 bases from V and 0 bases from J, leaving 8 bases between. This CDR3 is CASSDDSSYNSPLHF. Written as DNA, the CDR3 is TGTGCCAGCAGTGACGACAGCTCCTATAATTCACCCCTCCACTTT.

V and J are TRBV2 and TRBJ2-7; 9 positions agree with TRBD1. The J segment lost 3 bases and the V segment lost 7 bases, leaving 13 bases of the junction unmatched. CDR3 length: 16 residues. The germline CDR1 and CDR2 sequences are SNHLY and FYNNEI. Here the CDR3 reads CASNGQGPSSHYEQYF. In nucleotides, the CDR3 is TGTGCCAGCAACGGACAGGGGCCCTCCTCTCACTACGAGCAGTACTTC.

This chain connects TRBV18 to TRBJ2-3; 11 bases match TRBD2. CDR1 and CDR2 from the germline V gene are KGHSH and LQKENI. The CDR3 spans 16 residues. The V gene end was trimmed by 1 base and the J gene end by 1 base; junction bases not matched to a gene: 1. For the CDR3, the DNA is TGTGCCAGCTCACCACAACTAGCGGGGGGCACAGATACGCAGTATTTT. As protein: CASSPQLAGGTDTQYF.

The V and J genes are TRBV25-1 and TRBJ2-6, with 10 bases matching TRBD1. V lost 0 bases, J lost 9 bases, and 8 bases stayed unmatched. The CDR3 runs 17 residues. Germline lookup yields CDR1 MGHDK and CDR2 SYGVNS. The CDR3 nucleotides are TGTGCCAGCAGTGAATACAGCCGGGACAGGGGTGACAACGTCCTGACTTTC. This gives the protein CASSEYSRDRGDNVLTF.

The chain employs TRBV14 and TRBJ1-2; tentatively, D is TRBD1 (5 bases). The CDR3 has 15 amino acids. The V end was cut by 4 bases, the J end by 2 bases, with 14 bases between. Germline loops: CDR1 SGHDN, CDR2 FVKESK. The DNA for the CDR3 is TGTGCCAGCAGCCCACGGACAATGAGCAACTATGGCTACACCTTC. This gives the protein CASSPRTMSNYGYTF. The full variable domain, rest sourced from reference TRBV14 and TRBJ1-2, is EAGVTQFPSHSVIEKGQTVTLRCDPISGHDNLYWYRRVMGKEIKFLLHFVKESKQDESGMPNNRFLAERTGGTYSTLKVQPAELEDSGVYFCASSPRTMSNYGYTFGSGTRLTVV.

Points on this clone: A read error may account for a junction end that differs from germline. The gene calls are TRBV30 and TRBJ2-1; perhaps TRBD2 as D (6 bases). Germline lookup yields CDR1 GTSNPN and CDR2 SVGIG (reference sequence). This CDR3 contains 13 residues. This CDR3 reads CAWSRDSSNEQFF. CDR3 coding DNA: TGTGCCTGGAGTCGGGACTCCTCCAATGAGCAGTTCTTC.